The 30 T cell receptor beta chains presented below share a single source sample, sequenced in a study of blood T cell repertoires in COVID-19. Some clones are missing from TCRdb's copy, which holds only in-frame ones; the method was immunoSEQ multiplex PCR. The profile shows approximately 250,000 clones, about 89% of them singletons. Sequenced sample: peripheral blood. The source of these receptors is a woman aged 60-75 years who had recovered from COVID-19.

The chain's CDR3 is CASSLVVLAGGPGDTQYF. As DNA, the CDR3 is TGTGCCAGCAGCTTGGTTGTACTAGCGGGGGGGCCAGGGGATACGCAGTATTTT. This chain connects TRBV5-5 to TRBJ2-3, with TRBD2 matching 13 bases. V gave up 0 bases and J gave up 6 bases; unmatched junction bases: 10. Germline CDR1 is SGHKS and CDR2 is YYEKEE (reference sequence). The CDR3 runs to 18 residues.

The chain uses TRBV28 and TRBJ1-3; possibly TRBD1 for D (5 bases). The CDR3 is 16 amino acids. V was pared by 5 bases and J by 2 bases, with 16 bases between. Germline-derived CDR1 and CDR2 are MDHEN and SYDVKM. CDR3 coding DNA: TGTGCCAGCAGTGCCCCGTGGGGGGGAGCTGGAAACACCATATATTTT. Its protein is CASSAPWGGAGNTIYF. The complete variable domain, with remaining parts taken from reference TRBV28 and TRBJ1-3, reads DVKVTQSSRYLVKRTGEKVFLECVQDMDHENMFWYRQDPGLGLRLIYFSYDVKMKEKGDIPEGYSVSREKKERFSLILESASTNQTSMYLCASSAPWGGAGNTIYFGEGSWLTVV.

The chain employs TRBV29-1 and TRBJ2-3; perhaps TRBD1 as D (7 bases). Trimming took 4 bases from V and 3 from J, leaving 11 bases between them. Germline CDR1 SQVTM, CDR2 ANQGSEA. The CDR3 is 13 amino acids. The CDR3: CSVGRGRTDTQYF. In nucleotides, the CDR3 is TGCAGCGTTGGGAGGGGGCGTACAGATACGCAGTATTTT.

A single count supports this clone. The chain joins TRBV4-1 to TRBJ1-4; D is unclear. V was cut by 0 bases and J by 8 bases, with 16 bases left in between. The CDR3 is 16 residues long. Germline V lookup: CDR1 MGHRA, CDR2 YSYEKL. The CDR3 protein is CASSQEMLSGWEKLFF. The CDR3 coding sequence is TGCGCCAGCAGCCAAGAAATGCTGTCGGGATGGGAAAAACTGTTTTTT.

The rearrangement uses TRBV15 and TRBJ1-2; 8 nucleotides match TRBD1. The CDR3 runs to 15 residues. With V trimmed by 1 base and J by 4 bases, 5 bases remained unmatched. Germline-derived CDR1 and CDR2 are LNHNV and YYDKDF (reference sequence). CDR3 in amino acids: CATSRAAGTGYGYTF. The CDR3 DNA follows: TGTGCCACCAGCAGAGCGGCGGGGACAGGCTATGGCTACACCTTC.

This sequence joins TRBV12-5 and TRBJ1-2; TRBD1 agrees at 7 bases. Trimming at V came to 1 base and at J to 4 bases, leaving 9 bases not matched to a gene. Germline CDR1 LGHNT, CDR2 FRNRAP. The CDR3 is 16 residues long. This CDR3 is CASGLARSTGSYGYTF. The CDR3 DNA reads TGTGCTAGTGGTTTGGCGAGGTCGACAGGGTCCTATGGCTACACCTTC.

The rearrangement links TRBV4-3 to TRBJ1-2, with 7 bases lining up with TRBD1. Losses at the gene ends were 1 base for V and 4 bases for J; bases not matched to a gene: 6. This CDR3 has 15 residues. Germline V gene data show CDR1 as LGHNA and CDR2 as YSLEER. CDR3 nucleotides: TGCGCCAGCAGCCAAGTGGGCCAGGGGGGCTATGGCTACACCTTC. Protein product: CASSQVGQGGYGYTF.

This clone was found once. This CDR3 is CASSYSSGGAAGELFF. CDR3 DNA: TGTGCCAGCAGTTACTCGAGCGGGGGCGCCGCCGGGGAGCTGTTTTTT. J is TRBJ2-2 and V is TRBV6-5; 8 bases are a match to TRBD2. The J segment lost 6 bases and the V segment lost 0 bases, leaving 6 bases of the junction unmatched. The germline CDR1 and CDR2 sequences are MNHEY and SVGAGI. CDR3 length: 16 amino acids.

This chain connects TRBV19 to TRBJ1-1; TRBD1 is a possible D gene (5 bases). The germline CDR1 and CDR2 sequences are LNHDA and SQIVND (reference sequence). The V gene lost 5 bases and the J gene lost 3 bases, with 10 bases spanning the gap. The CDR3 has 13 residues. The CDR3 protein is CASSQQAHTEAFF. CDR3 bases: TGTGCCAGTAGTCAACAGGCCCACACTGAAGCTTTCTTT.

The genes are TRBV18 and TRBJ1-6; perhaps TRBD1 as D (6 bases). Trimming took 2 bases from V and 7 from J, leaving 12 bases between them. Germline V lookup: CDR1 KGHSH, CDR2 LQKENI. The CDR3 totals 15 residues. DNA of the CDR3: TGTGCCAGCTCACCAGGGGGACAACGAAATTCACCCCTCCACTTT. It encodes CASSPGGQRNSPLHF.

The count of this clone is one. The junction departs from germline at one end; a sequencing error may be responsible. This sequence joins TRBV6-5 and TRBJ1-4; 10 nucleotides align to TRBD1. Germline V lookup: CDR1 MNHEY, CDR2 SVGAGI. CDR3 size: 16 residues. CDR3 sequence reads: CASRYSPGQGNEKLFF. The CDR3 nucleotides are TGTGCCAGCAGGTACTCCCCGGGACAGGGGAATGAAAAACTGTTTTTT.

This chain connects TRBV28 to TRBJ1-4, with 9 bases fitting TRBD1. J was trimmed by 8 bases and V by 8 bases; bases with no gene match: 6. CDR3 length: 13 residues. Germline V gene lookup returns CDR1 MDHEN and CDR2 SYDVKM. DNA for the CDR3: TGTGCCAGCCACAGGGGGCGAGGGGAAAAACTGTTTTTT. Protein product: CASHRGRGEKLFF.

This clone appeared a few times. The chain uses TRBV3-1 (or the pseudogene TRBV3-2) and TRBJ2-2; D gene unclear. V dropped 6 bases and J dropped 2 bases, with 10 bases sitting between them. The germline V gene has CDR1 LGHDT and CDR2 YNNKEL (reference sequence). This CDR3 contains 14 residues. The CDR3 region has the DNA TGTGCCAGCAGGTACAGAAGAAACACCGGGGAGCTGTTTTTT. It codes for CASRYRRNTGELFF.

The V gene is TRBV10-1, the J gene TRBJ2-3; 7 bases are shared with TRBD2. The CDR3 totals 14 residues. V gave up 9 bases and J gave up 5 bases; unmatched junction bases: 11. Germline CDR1 reads WNHNN; CDR2 reads SYGVQD (reference sequence). This CDR3 is CARLLADALDTQYF. CDR3 nucleotide sequence: TGCGCCAGACTTCTAGCGGATGCCTTAGATACGCAGTATTTT.

The chain combines TRBV5-4 with TRBJ1-1; D possibly corresponds to TRBD1 (5 bases). With 1 base removed from V and 1 base from J, the gap between germline ends came to 8 bases. The CDR3 has 14 amino acids. Germline lookup yields CDR1 SGHNT and CDR2 YYREEE (reference sequence). In DNA, the CDR3 is TGTGCCAGCAGCTTGCAGGGCCGGAACACTGAAGCTTTCTTT. Translation gives CASSLQGRNTEAFF.

Only one count was recorded for this clone. The gene calls are TRBV18 and TRBJ1-2; D gene unclear. Germline CDR1 is KGHSH and CDR2 is LQKENI. The CDR3 totals 15 residues. Trimming stripped 0 bases from V and 6 bases from J, with 14 bases between. The CDR3 here is CASSPPGSLRHGYTF. The CDR3 DNA reads TGTGCCAGCTCACCACCCGGGTCCCTGAGGCATGGCTACACCTTC.

The rearrangement joins TRBV5-1 to TRBJ2-1, with 10 positions matching TRBD1. Germline lookup yields CDR1 SGHRS and CDR2 YFSETQ. V was clipped by 4 bases and J by 4 bases; unmatched bases: 8. The CDR3 loop spans 16 amino acids. The CDR3 region is CASSLRTGGAYNEQFF. The CDR3 DNA follows: TGCGCCAGCAGCCTACGGACAGGGGGGGCTTACAATGAGCAGTTCTTC.

This chain links TRBV2 with TRBJ1-2, with D uncertain. Trimming took 2 bases from V and 8 from J, leaving 15 bases between them. Germline V gene lookup returns CDR1 SNHLY and CDR2 FYNNEI. This CDR3 contains 14 residues. The chain's CDR3 is CASSEKISSGGYTF. In DNA, the CDR3 is TGTGCCAGCAGTGAAAAGATATCTTCGGGGGGCTACACCTTC.

The V gene is TRBV6-5, the J gene TRBJ1-1; weak D call: TRBD1 (5 bases). Germline CDR1 reads MNHEY; CDR2 reads SVGAGI. V lost 0 bases, J lost 11 bases, and 10 bases lay in between. The CDR3 spans 12 residues. CDR3 amino acids: CASSYSGSGAFF. Here the CDR3 DNA reads TGTGCCAGCAGTTACTCAGGTTCAGGGGCTTTCTTT.

This CDR3 reads CASRNSGGNYEQYF. For the CDR3, the DNA is TGTGCCAGTAGAAATAGCGGGGGGAACTACGAGCAGTACTTC. The V call is TRBV19, the J call TRBJ2-7; 10 bases match TRBD2. V trimming: 6 bases; J trimming: 3 bases; junction bases outside the gene matches: 5. The CDR3 totals 14 residues. Germline-derived CDR1 and CDR2 are LNHDA and SQIVND (reference sequence). Based on the CDR3 plus reference TRBV19 and TRBJ2-7, the full variable domain is DGGITQSPKYLFRKEGQNVTLSCEQNLNHDAMYWYRQDPGQGLRLIYYSQIVNDFQKGDIAEGYSVSREKKESFPLTVTSAQKNPTAFYLCASRNSGGNYEQYFGPGTRLTVT.

The chain couples TRBV3-1 (or the pseudogene TRBV3-2) to TRBJ2-2; the D is unclear. The CDR3 covers 12 residues. The germline V gene encodes CDR1 LGHDT and CDR2 YNNKEL (reference sequence). Between the trimmed V and J ends, which lost 6 bases and 5 bases, there was a span of 7 bases. The CDR3 sequence: CASRFGTGELFF. The DNA of the CDR3 is TGTGCCAGCAGGTTCGGGACCGGGGAGCTGTTTTTT.

The chain links TRBV28 to TRBJ1-6, with a possible D match to TRBD1 (5 bases). Germline V lookup: CDR1 MDHEN, CDR2 SYDVKM. The CDR3 has 14 amino acids. V was cut by 6 bases and J by 10 bases, with 16 bases left in between. CDR3 residues: CASSPWGEASPLHF. CDR3 nucleotides: TGTGCCAGCAGCCCGTGGGGGGAGGCCTCACCCCTCCACTTT.

The chain links TRBV2 to TRBJ1-2, with 8 bases aligning to TRBD1. With 4 bases clipped from V and 8 bases from J, the junction kept 12 bases outside the gene matches. Per germline, CDR1 SNHLY and CDR2 FYNNEI. The CDR3 length is 15 residues. The CDR3, as DNA: TGTGCCAGCAGTGTGAGTAGAGACAGGGGTTCCGGCTACACCTTC. This codes for CASSVSRDRGSGYTF.

The CDR3 DNA reads as TGTGCCAGCAGTTTGGGGGGACAGACTAATGAAAAACTGTTTTTT. This encodes CASSLGGQTNEKLFF. V and J are TRBV28 and TRBJ1-4; TRBD1 aligns across 7 bases. This CDR3 has 15 residues. With 3 bases clipped from V and 2 bases from J, the junction kept 3 bases outside the gene matches. Germline values: CDR1 MDHEN, CDR2 SYDVKM. Filled out from reference TRBV28 and TRBJ1-4, the complete variable domain reads DVKVTQSSRYLVKRTGEKVFLECVQDMDHENMFWYRQDPGLGLRLIYFSYDVKMKEKGDIPEGYSVSREKKERFSLILESASTNQTSMYLCASSLGGQTNEKLFFGSGTQLSVL.

The gene calls are TRBV9 and TRBJ2-7; 9 bases line up with TRBD1. Per the germline V gene, CDR1 is SGDLS and CDR2 is YYNGEE. The V gene end was trimmed by 3 bases and the J gene end by 0 bases; junction bases not matched to a gene: 7. The CDR3 runs to 16 residues. CDR3 sequence (DNA): TGTGCCAGCAGCGCCCGACAGGGGGGAGACTCCTACGAGCAGTACTTC. Its protein is CASSARQGGDSYEQYF.

The chain combines TRBV6-2 or TRBV6-3 with TRBJ2-5; 10 positions match TRBD1. Looked up from germline, CDR1 is MNHEY and CDR2 is SVGEGT. This CDR3 has 17 amino acids. The junction had 14 bases not matched to a gene; V was cut back by 6 bases and J by 4 bases. CDR3 DNA: TGTGCCAGCAGCCCTATAAAGGGACAGGGGAGCGGAGAGACCCAGTACTTC. It specifies CASSPIKGQGSGETQYF.

There are a few counts of this clone. This chain uses TRBV19 with TRBJ1-5; D gene unclear. CDR1 and CDR2 from the germline V gene are LNHDA and SQIVND (reference sequence). V lost 4 bases to trimming and J lost 0 bases, with 10 bases between them. CDR3 length: 15 amino acids. This CDR3 reads CASSKMGNSNQPQHF. The DNA of the CDR3 is TGTGCCAGTAGTAAAATGGGCAATAGCAATCAGCCCCAGCATTTT.

The rearrangement joins TRBV10-3 to TRBJ2-3, with D possibly TRBD2 on 7 matching bases. Looked up from germline, CDR1 is ENHRY and CDR2 is SYGVKD. The CDR3 is 15 amino acids. Trimming cost V 6 bases and J 5 bases, with 18 bases left between them. The CDR3 nucleotides read TGTGCCATCAGACCACAGGGAGGGGAAAGAGATACGCAGTATTTT. Its translation is CAIRPQGGERDTQYF.

This rearrangement joins TRBV7-9 to TRBJ2-7, with 7 bases aligning to TRBD1. The CDR3 extends over 15 amino acids. V lost 4 bases to trimming and J lost 6 bases; unmatched junction nucleotides: 12. Germline CDR1 reads SEHNR; CDR2 reads FQNEAQ (reference sequence). In DNA, the CDR3 is TGTGCCAGCAGCTACCCAGGGGGAAGAGTCGGCGAGCAGTACTTC. This sequence encodes CASSYPGGRVGEQYF.

This clone was observed at least ten times. V is TRBV3-1 (or the pseudogene TRBV3-2) and J is TRBJ1-5; 9 bases agree with TRBD1. CDR1 is LGHDT and CDR2 is YNNKEL in the germline V gene (reference sequence). The CDR3 totals 16 residues. V shed 1 base and J 1 base; nucleotides not matched to a gene: 2. Written as DNA, the CDR3 is TGTGCCAGCAGCCAAGGAGGGACAGGGAGCAATCAGCCCCAGCATTTT. It is translated as CASSQGGTGSNQPQHF.